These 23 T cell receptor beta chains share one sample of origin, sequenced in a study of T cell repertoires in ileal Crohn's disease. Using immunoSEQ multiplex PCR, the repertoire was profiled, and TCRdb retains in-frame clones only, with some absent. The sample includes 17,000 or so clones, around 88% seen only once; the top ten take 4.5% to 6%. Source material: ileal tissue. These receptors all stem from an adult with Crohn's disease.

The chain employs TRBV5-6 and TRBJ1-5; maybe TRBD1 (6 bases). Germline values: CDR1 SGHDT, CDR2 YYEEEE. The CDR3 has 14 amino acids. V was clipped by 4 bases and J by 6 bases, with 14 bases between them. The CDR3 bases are TGTGCCAGCAGCCTGACTGGGACAAGTCAGCCCCAGCATTTT. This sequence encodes CASSLTGTSQPQHF.

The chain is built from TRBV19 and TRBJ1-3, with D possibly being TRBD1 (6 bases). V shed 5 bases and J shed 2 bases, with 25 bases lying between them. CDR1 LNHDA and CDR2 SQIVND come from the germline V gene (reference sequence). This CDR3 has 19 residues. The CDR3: CASSFYRAPGKRTGNTIYF. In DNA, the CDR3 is TGTGCCAGTAGTTTTTACAGGGCCCCCGGGAAAAGAACTGGAAACACCATATATTTT.

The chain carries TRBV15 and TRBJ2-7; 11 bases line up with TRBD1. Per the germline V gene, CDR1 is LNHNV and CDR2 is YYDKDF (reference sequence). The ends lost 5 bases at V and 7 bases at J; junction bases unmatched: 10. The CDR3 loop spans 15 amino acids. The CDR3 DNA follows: TGTGCCACCAGCTCTTGGACAGGGGGCGCGAGGGAGCAGTACTTC. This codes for CATSSWTGGAREQYF.

The DNA of the CDR3 is TGTGCCAGTAGTATAGCCCCCCGCGGGAGGACCAAAAACATTCAGTACTTC. Translation gives CASSIAPRGRTKNIQYF. The chain combines TRBV19 with TRBJ2-4; 8 nucleotides match TRBD2. From germline, CDR1 is LNHDA and CDR2 SQIVND (reference sequence). The CDR3 extends over 17 amino acids. V dropped 1 base and J dropped 2; count of bases not matched to a gene: 7. Supplemented by reference TRBV19 and TRBJ2-4, the full variable domain reads DGGITQSPKYLFRKEGQNVTLSCEQNLNHDAMYWYRQDPGQGLRLIYYSQIVNDFQKGDIAEGYSVSREKKESFPLTVTSAQKNPTAFYLCASSIAPRGRTKNIQYFGAGTRLSVL.

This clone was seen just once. The CDR3 sequence is CASSTTRYGYTF. CDR3 sequence (DNA): TGCGCCAGCAGCACTACTCGTTATGGCTACACCTTC. The chain joins TRBV5-1 to TRBJ1-2; D call uncertain. The CDR3 contains 12 residues. Trimming took 4 bases from V and 5 from J, leaving 9 bases between them. Germline V gene data show CDR1 as SGHRS and CDR2 as YFSETQ. Full variable domain (outside the CDR3, taken from reference TRBV5-1 and TRBJ1-2): KAGVTQTPRYLIKTRGQQVTLSCSPISGHRSVSWYQQTPGQGLQFLFEYFSETQRNKGNFPGRFSGRQFSNSRSEMNVSTLELGDSALYLCASSTTRYGYTFGSGTRLTVV.

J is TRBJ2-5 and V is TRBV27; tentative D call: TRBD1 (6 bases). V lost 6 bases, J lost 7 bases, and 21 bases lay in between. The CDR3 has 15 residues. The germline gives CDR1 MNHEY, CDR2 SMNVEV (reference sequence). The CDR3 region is CASSQGPRGKPTQYF. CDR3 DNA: TGTGCCAGCAGCCAAGGGCCCAGGGGTAAACCGACCCAGTACTTC.

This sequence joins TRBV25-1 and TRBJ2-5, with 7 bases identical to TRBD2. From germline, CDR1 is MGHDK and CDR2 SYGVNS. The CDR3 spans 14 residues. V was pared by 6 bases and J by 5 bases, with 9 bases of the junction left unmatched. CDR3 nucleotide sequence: TGTGCCAGCAGCTTATGGACTAGTTGGGAGACCCAGTACTTC. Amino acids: CASSLWTSWETQYF. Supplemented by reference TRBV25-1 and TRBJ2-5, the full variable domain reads EADIYQTPRYLVIGTGKKITLECSQTMGHDKMYWYQQDPGMELHLIHYSYGVNSTEKGDLSSESTVSRIRTEHFPLTLESARPSHTSQYLCASSLWTSWETQYFGPGTRLLVL.

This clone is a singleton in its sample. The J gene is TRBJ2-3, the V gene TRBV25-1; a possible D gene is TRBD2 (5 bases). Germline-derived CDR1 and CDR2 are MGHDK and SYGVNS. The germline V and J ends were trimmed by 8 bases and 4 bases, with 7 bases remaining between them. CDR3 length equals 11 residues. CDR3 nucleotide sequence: TGTGCCAGCGGGAGAGCAGATACGCAGTATTTT. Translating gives CASGRADTQYF.

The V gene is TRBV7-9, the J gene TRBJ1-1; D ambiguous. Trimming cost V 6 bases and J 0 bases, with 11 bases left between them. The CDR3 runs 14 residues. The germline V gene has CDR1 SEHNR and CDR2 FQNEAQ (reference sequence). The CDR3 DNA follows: TGTGCCAGCAGGTCGGGAGGGATGAACACTGAAGCTTTCTTT. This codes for CASRSGGMNTEAFF.

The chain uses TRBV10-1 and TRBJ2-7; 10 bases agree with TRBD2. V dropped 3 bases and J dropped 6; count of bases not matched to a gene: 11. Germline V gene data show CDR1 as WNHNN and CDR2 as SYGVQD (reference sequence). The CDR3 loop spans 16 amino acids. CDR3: CASSDWTSGKRGEQYF. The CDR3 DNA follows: TGCGCCAGCAGTGACTGGACTAGCGGCAAGAGGGGCGAGCAGTACTTC.

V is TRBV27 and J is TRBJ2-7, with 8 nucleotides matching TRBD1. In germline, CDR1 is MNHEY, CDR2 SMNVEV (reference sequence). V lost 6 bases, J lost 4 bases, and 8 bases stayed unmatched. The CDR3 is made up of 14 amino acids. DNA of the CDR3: TGTGCCAGCAGAAAGGACAGGGATCGGTACGAGCAGTACTTC. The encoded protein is CASRKDRDRYEQYF.

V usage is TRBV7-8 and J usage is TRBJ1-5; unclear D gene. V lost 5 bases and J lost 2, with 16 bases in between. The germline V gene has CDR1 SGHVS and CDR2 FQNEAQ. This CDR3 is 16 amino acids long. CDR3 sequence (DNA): TGTGCCAGCAGCCCCCTCCCCGTCGGGGGCAATCAGCCCCAGCATTTT. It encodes CASSPLPVGGNQPQHF.

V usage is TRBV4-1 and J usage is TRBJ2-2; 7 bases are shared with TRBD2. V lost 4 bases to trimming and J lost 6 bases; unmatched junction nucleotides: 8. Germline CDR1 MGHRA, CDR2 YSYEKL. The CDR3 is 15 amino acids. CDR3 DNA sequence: TGCGCCAGCAGCCTAGGGCGGGAGTTGGCCGGGGAGCTGTTTTTT. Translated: CASSLGRELAGELFF.

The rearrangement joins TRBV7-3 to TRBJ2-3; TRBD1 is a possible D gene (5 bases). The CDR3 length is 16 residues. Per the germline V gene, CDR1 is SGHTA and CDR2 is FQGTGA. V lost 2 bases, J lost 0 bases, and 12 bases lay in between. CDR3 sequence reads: CASSLQGAPSTDTQYF. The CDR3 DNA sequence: TGTGCCAGCAGCTTACAGGGCGCCCCTAGCACAGATACGCAGTATTTT.

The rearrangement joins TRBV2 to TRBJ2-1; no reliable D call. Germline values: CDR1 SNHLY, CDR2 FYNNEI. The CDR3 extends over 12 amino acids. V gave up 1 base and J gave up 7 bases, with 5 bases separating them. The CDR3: CASSEGGNEQFF. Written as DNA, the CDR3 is TGTGCCAGCAGTGAAGGCGGAAATGAGCAGTTCTTC.

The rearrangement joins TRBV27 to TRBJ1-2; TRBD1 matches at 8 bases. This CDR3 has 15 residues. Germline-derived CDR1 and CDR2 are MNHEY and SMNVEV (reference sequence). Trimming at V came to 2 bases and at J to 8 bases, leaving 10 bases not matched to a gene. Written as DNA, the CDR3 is TGTGCCAGCAGTTTACAGGGGGCGCCGGGAAAGGGCTACACCTTC. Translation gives CASSLQGAPGKGYTF.

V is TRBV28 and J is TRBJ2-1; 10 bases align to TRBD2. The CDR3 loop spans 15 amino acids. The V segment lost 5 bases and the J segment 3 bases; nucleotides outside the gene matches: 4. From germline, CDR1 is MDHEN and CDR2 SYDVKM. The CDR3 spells CASSLAGDYYNEQFF. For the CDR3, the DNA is TGTGCCAGCAGTCTAGCGGGAGATTACTACAATGAGCAGTTCTTC.

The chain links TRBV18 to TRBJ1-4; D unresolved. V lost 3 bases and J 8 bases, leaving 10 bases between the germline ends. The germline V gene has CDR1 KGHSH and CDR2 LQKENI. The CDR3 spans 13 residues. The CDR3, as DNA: TGTGCCAGCTCACCCGGTCAGCGAGAAAAACTGTTTTTT. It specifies CASSPGQREKLFF.

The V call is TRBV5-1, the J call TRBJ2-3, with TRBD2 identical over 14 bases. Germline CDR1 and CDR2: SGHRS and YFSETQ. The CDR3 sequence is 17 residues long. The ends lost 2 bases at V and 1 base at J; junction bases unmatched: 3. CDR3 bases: TGCGCCAGCAGCTTCGGGACTAGCGGGAGACGCACAGATACGCAGTATTTT. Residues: CASSFGTSGRRTDTQYF.

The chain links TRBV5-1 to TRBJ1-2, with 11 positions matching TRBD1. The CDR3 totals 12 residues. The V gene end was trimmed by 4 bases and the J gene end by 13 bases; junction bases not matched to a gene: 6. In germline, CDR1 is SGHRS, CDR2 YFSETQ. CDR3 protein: CASSEPDRGPTF. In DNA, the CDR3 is TGCGCCAGCAGCGAGCCGGACAGGGGGCCCACCTTC.

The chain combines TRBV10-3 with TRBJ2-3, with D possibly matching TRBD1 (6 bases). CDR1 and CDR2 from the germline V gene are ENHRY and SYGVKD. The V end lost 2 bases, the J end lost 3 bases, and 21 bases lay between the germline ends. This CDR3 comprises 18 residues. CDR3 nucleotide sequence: TGTGCCATCAGTGAGACTCAAAATACAGGGAGAGGAACAGATACGCAGTATTTT. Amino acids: CAISETQNTGRGTDTQYF.

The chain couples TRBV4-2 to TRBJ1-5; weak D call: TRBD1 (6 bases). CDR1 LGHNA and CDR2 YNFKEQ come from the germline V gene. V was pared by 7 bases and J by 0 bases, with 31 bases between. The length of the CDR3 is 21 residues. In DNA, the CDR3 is TGTGCCAGCACCCACACACGGACAGCGTTATCTTCAATTCATAGCAATCAGCCCCAGCATTTT. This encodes CASTHTRTALSSIHSNQPQHF.

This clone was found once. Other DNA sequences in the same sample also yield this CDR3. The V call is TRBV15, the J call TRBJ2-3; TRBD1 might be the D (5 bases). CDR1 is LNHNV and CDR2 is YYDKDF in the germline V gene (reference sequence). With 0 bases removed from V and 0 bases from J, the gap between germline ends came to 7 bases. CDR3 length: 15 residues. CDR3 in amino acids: CATSREDTSTDTQYF. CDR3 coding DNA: TGTGCCACCAGCAGAGAGGACACGAGCACAGATACGCAGTATTTT.